This T cell receptor beta chain was identified during a study of cytomegalovirus exposure and HLA in healthy donors. Whole-study findings and limits: Per published accounts, TCR beta sequences correctly predicted the HLA-A and HLA-B alleles of most subjects. TCR beta V- and J-gene trimming, according to a later analysis, was linked to a missense DCLRE1C variant. Sequence variants that were highly shared formed a cluster that was likely a sequencing artifact.

Concerning this clone: Antigen: not known.

PCR was performed using 60 Vbeta and 13 Jbeta primers. This table comes from immunoSEQ multiplex PCR, and its TCRdb copy is limited to in-frame clones, with some not included. This sample has 150,000 to 180,000 clones, with around 74% found just once. This TCR was sampled from a man younger than 35 in good health and CMV-seronegative. The sample taken for sequencing was PBMCs.

Here the CDR3 reads CASSRGALHTDTQYF. The CDR3 DNA sequence: TGTGCCAGCAGCCGGGGGGCACTCCACACAGATACGCAGTATTTT. The J gene is TRBJ2-3, the V gene TRBV7-3, with D maybe TRBD2 (7 bases). Per germline, CDR1 SGHTA and CDR2 FQGTGA. This CDR3 is 15 amino acids long. Trimming took 5 bases from V and 2 from J, leaving 14 bases between them.